This T cell receptor (beta chain) was recovered during a study of blood T cell repertoires in COVID-19. TCRdb's table, derived via immunoSEQ multiplex PCR, lists solely in-frame clones and lacks some. This table has about 300,000 clones, roughly 85% appearing once. V shed 6 bases and J shed 0 bases, with 10 bases lying between them. This CDR3 has 14 amino acids. Germline-derived CDR1 and CDR2 are SGHTA and FQGNSA. The specimen was PBMCs or T cells enriched from blood (not recorded which). This clonotype was sampled from a man aged 30 to 45 who had recovered from COVID-19. J is TRBJ2-3 and V is TRBV7-2, with D perhaps TRBD1 (5 bases). The CDR3 loop reads CASRAGASTDTQYF. As DNA, the CDR3 is TGTGCCAGCAGAGCTGGGGCTAGCACAGATACGCAGTATTTT.